What follows are 9 T cell receptor beta chains derived from one specimen sequenced in a study of T cell repertoires in cytomegalovirus infection. The antigens these receptors bind are not known. Using its own MiXCR run on the reads, TCRdb lists one record per CDR3 protein. The data hold approximately 600,000 distinct CDR3 sequences, with approximately 40% observed a single time. Sample: cultured PBMCs, taken from culture after CMV antigen stimulation. The origin of the receptors is a human donor in good health (CMV status not recorded). Some clones in this sample may be carry-over from other donors' samples.

CDR3 sequence (DNA): TGCGCCAGCAGCCAATTCTTCGGGGGAGGCACTGAAGCTTTCTTT. It specifies CASSQFFGGGTEAFF. V is TRBV4-1 and J is TRBJ1-1, with D perhaps matching TRBD1 (5 bases). Germline V gene sequence: CDR1 MGHRA, CDR2 YSYEKL. There are 15 residues in the CDR3. The V end was cut by 2 bases, the J end by 4 bases, with 14 bases between.

The chain uses TRBV19 and TRBJ1-4; D not certain. The CDR3 is 15 residues long. The germline V gene encodes CDR1 LNHDA and CDR2 SQIVND (reference sequence). Trimming took 6 bases from V and 0 from J, leaving 11 bases between them. In DNA form, the CDR3 reads TGTGCCAGTAGGGGGAGATTTGCAACTAATGAAAAACTGTTTTTT. Protein product: CASRGRFATNEKLFF. Based on the CDR3 plus reference TRBV19 and TRBJ1-4, the full variable domain is DGGITQSPKYLFRKEGQNVTLSCEQNLNHDAMYWYRQDPGQGLRLIYYSQIVNDFQKGDIAEGYSVSREKKESFPLTVTSAQKNPTAFYLCASRGRFATNEKLFFGSGTQLSVL.

The J gene is TRBJ2-1, the V gene TRBV25-1, with D possibly matching TRBD2 (6 bases). CDR1 MGHDK and CDR2 SYGVNS come from the germline V gene. Between the trimmed V and J ends, which lost 2 bases and 5 bases, there was a span of 19 bases. The CDR3 runs 17 residues. The CDR3 DNA reads as TGTGCCAGCAGTGAAGGCCGGGGGTCATCGGGCCACAATGAGCAGTTCTTC. As protein: CASSEGRGSSGHNEQFF.

This clonotype was picked up a small number of times. The CDR3 region has the DNA TGTGCCAGCAGTTTTTGGGGTTACACTGAAGCTTTCTTT. Amino acid sequence: CASSFWGYTEAFF. The gene calls are TRBV12-3 or TRBV12-4 and TRBJ1-1; D is uncertain. V was pared by 3 bases and J by 3 bases, with 8 bases between. The CDR3 sequence is 13 residues long.

The CDR3, as DNA: TGCGCCAGCATAGAGCGGGAGAGTAACGAGCAGTACTTC. This gives the protein CASIERESNEQYF. The chain joins TRBV10-2 to TRBJ2-7; 8 nucleotides agree with TRBD2. V lost 7 bases and J lost 5; bases outside the gene matches: 7. Germline assignment: CDR1 WSHSY and CDR2 SAAADI. The CDR3 totals 13 residues.

This clonotype was counted only a few times. V usage is TRBV12-3 or TRBV12-4 and J usage is TRBJ2-3; the D call may be TRBD1 or TRBD2 (6 bases each). This CDR3 spans 13 amino acids. The V end was cut by 8 bases, the J end by 8 bases, with 17 bases between. This chain's CDR3 is CASRRRGGLTQYF. The CDR3 nucleotides are TGTGCCAGCCGCCGGAGAGGGGGGCTTACGCAGTATTTT.

The chain couples TRBV5-4 to TRBJ2-1; TRBD2 aligns across 7 bases. The CDR3 covers 16 residues. V lost 2 bases to trimming and J lost 5 bases; unmatched junction nucleotides: 10. Germline assignment: CDR1 SGHNT and CDR2 YYREEE (reference sequence). The CDR3 sequence: CASSLAGLPFHNEQFF. The CDR3 DNA reads TGTGCCAGCAGCTTAGCGGGACTCCCATTCCACAATGAGCAGTTCTTC.

This clonotype appeared a few times. This chain links TRBV7-8 with TRBJ2-1; 10 bases are a match to TRBD2. Germline CDR1 reads SGHVS; CDR2 reads FQNEAQ. V lost 1 base and J lost 8; bases outside the gene matches: 8. This CDR3 contains 16 residues. CDR3 nucleotide sequence: TGTGCCAGCAGCTTAGGCCCGGGACTAGCGCTGGATGAGCAGTTCTTC. Protein: CASSLGPGLALDEQFF.

This rearrangement joins TRBV19 to TRBJ2-7; 11 bases line up with TRBD2. Germline V gene data show CDR1 as LNHDA and CDR2 as SQIVND (reference sequence). V shed 4 bases, J shed 3 bases, and the junction held 14 bases outside the gene matches. The CDR3 runs to 18 residues. CDR3: CASSRVLAGALGNYEQYF. The DNA of the CDR3 is TGTGCCAGTAGTAGGGTACTAGCGGGGGCCCTCGGTAACTACGAGCAGTACTTC.